This paragraph covers one TCR beta chain sequence. Its antigen is not known. Making the bulk TCR libraries relied on previously described methods and listed TCR primers. TCRdb redid the calling of the PCR reads with MiXCR, one entry per CDR3 protein. This table has about 510,000 distinct CDR3 sequences, approximately 25% appearing once. Sorted cells numbering about 20,000 to 1,100,000, with 10%, 30% or 50% RNA, yielded the naive CD8 libraries. This CDR3 has 15 residues. Losses at the gene ends were 0 bases for V and 5 bases for J; bases not matched to a gene: 7. The source of the sample is a study of molecular identifiers for immune sequencing clone quantification. Broader study findings: In cases of identical TCR molecules sharing a barcode, highly expanded clone sizes could be underestimated.

The V call is TRBV5-3, the J call TRBJ2-5; TRBD1 aligns across 7 bases. TRBV5-3 belongs to the ORF category, with a function that is uncertain. This TCR derives from a human donor in good health. Some libraries in this study had Jurkat cell RNA spiked in. Sequencing was performed on naive CD8+ T cells from blood, with Jurkat cell RNA spiked in. The sample's subset: FACS-sorted CD8+CD4-CCR7+CD45RA+ naive T cells. CDR3 in amino acids: CARSLVRGLDETQYF. DNA of the CDR3: TGTGCCAGAAGCTTGGTGAGGGGGCTTGATGAGACCCAGTACTTC.